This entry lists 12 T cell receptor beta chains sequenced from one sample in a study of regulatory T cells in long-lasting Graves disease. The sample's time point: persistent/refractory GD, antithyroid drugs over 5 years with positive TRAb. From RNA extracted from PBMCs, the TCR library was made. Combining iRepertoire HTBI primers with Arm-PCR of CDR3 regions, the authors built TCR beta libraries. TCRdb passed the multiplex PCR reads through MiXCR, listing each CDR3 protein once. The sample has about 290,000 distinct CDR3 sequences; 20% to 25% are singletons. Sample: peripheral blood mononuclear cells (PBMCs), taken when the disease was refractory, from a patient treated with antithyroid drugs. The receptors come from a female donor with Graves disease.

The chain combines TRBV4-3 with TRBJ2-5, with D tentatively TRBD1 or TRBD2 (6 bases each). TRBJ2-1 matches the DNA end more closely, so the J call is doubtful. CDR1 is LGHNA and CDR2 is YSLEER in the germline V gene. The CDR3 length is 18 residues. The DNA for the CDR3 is TGCGCCAGCAGCGCCCTTAGGGGGGTGACAGGTGCCCGCAATGAGCAGTTCTTC. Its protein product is CASSALRGVTGARNEQFF.

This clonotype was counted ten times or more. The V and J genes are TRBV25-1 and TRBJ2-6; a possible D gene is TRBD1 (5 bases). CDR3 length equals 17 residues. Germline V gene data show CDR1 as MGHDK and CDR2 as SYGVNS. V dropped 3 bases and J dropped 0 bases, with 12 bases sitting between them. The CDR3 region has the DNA TGTGCCAGCAGTGAGAAGGCAGGGAACTCTGGGGCCAACGTCCTGACTTTC. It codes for CASSEKAGNSGANVLTF.

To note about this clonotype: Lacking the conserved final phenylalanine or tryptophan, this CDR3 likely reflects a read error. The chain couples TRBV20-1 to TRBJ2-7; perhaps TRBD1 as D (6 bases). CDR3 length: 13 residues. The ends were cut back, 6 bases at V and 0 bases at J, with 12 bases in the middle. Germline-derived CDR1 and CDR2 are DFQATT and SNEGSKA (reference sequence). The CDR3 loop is CSAKQGPSYEQYS. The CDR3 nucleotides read TGCAGTGCCAAACAGGGACCCTCCTACGAGCAGTACTCC.

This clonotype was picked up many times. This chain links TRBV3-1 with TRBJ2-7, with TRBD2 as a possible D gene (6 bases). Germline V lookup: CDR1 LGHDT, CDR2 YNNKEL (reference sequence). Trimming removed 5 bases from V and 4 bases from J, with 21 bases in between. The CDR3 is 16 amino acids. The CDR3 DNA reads TGTGCCAGCAGCGAAGCGGCCATCGGGAGTGGTTACGAGCAGTACTTC. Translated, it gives CASSEAAIGSGYEQYF.

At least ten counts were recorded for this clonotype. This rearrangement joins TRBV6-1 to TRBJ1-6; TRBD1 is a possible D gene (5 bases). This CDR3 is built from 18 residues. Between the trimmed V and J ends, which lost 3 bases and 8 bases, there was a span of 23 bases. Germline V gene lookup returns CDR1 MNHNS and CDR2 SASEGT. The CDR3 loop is CASSEWGTPYSGHSPLHF. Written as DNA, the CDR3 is TGTGCCAGCAGTGAGTGGGGGACGCCGTACTCAGGGCATTCACCCCTCCACTTT.

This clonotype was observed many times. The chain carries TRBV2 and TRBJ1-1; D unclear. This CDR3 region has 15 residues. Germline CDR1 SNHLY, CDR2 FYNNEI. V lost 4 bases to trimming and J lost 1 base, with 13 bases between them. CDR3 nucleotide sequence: TGTGCCAGCAGTGCGCCCCTGCATAGGAACACTGAAGCTTTCTTT. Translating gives CASSAPLHRNTEAFF.

CDR3 amino acids: CASTGGGFRNQPQHF. Written as DNA, the CDR3 is TGTGCCAGTACAGGGGGAGGGTTCCGCAATCAGCCCCAGCATTTT. The chain links TRBV19 to TRBJ1-5; 7 bases map to TRBD1. The J segment lost 2 bases and the V segment lost 7 bases, leaving 8 bases of the junction unmatched. CDR3 length: 15 amino acids. Germline V CDR1 and CDR2: LNHDA, SQIVND (reference sequence).

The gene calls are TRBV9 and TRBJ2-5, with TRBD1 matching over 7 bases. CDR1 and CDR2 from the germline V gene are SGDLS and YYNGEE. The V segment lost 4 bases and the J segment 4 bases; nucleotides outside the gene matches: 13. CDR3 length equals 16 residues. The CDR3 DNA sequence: TGTGCCAGCAGCCAAAACCCCACAGGGGTAGGAGAGACCCAGTACTTC. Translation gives CASSQNPTGVGETQYF.

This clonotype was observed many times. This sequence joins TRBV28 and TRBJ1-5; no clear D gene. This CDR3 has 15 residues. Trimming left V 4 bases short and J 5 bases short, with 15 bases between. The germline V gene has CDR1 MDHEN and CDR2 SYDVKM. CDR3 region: CASSSRDGVHQPQHF. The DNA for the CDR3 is TGTGCCAGCAGTTCTAGGGATGGGGTCCATCAGCCCCAGCATTTT.

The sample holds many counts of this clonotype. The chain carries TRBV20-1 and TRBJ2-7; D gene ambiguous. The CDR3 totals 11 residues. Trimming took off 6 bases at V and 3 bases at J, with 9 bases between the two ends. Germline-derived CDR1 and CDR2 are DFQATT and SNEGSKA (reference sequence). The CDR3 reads CSAAWDYEQYF. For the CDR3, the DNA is TGCAGTGCCGCCTGGGACTACGAGCAGTACTTC.

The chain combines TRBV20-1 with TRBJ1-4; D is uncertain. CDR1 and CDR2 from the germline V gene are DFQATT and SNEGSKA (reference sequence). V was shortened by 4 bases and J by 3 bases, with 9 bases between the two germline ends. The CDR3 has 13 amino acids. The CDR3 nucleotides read TGCAGTGCTATCCGCCACTCTAATGAAAAACTGTTTTTT. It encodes CSAIRHSNEKLFF.

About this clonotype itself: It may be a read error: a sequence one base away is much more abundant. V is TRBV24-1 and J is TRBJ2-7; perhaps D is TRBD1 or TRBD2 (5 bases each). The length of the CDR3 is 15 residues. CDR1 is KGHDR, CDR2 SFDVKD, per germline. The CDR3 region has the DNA TGTGCCGCCAGTGAAGGCCGGGACCCCCTGGGCGAGCAGTACTTC. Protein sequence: CAASEGRDPLGEQYF.